These 16 T cell receptor beta chains were all obtained from the same sample, sequenced in a study of T cell responses to AZD1222 COVID-19 vaccine. TCRdb keeps only in-frame clones here, not all; method: immunoSEQ multiplex PCR. The sample lists approximately 130,000 clones, about nine tenths seen once, with roughly a tenth in the top ten. This material consisted of peripheral blood, taken 28 days after the second AZD1222 dose. The receptors shown here come from an adult who received the AZD1222 COVID-19 vaccine.

Here the CDR3 DNA reads TGTGCCAGCAGCGAAACAGGGGGCGGTGGAAACACCATATATTTT. It translates to CASSETGGGGNTIYF. The chain has TRBV7-3 and TRBJ1-3, with 9 bases matching TRBD1. The V gene end was trimmed by 5 bases and the J gene end by 3 bases; junction bases not matched to a gene: 5. The germline V gene encodes CDR1 SGHTA and CDR2 FQGTGA. This CDR3 spans 15 amino acids.

J is TRBJ2-1 and V is TRBV10-1; 7 bases fit TRBD1. The germline V gene has CDR1 WNHNN and CDR2 SYGVQD (reference sequence). V lost 4 bases to trimming and J lost 1 base; unmatched junction nucleotides: 7. The CDR3 loop spans 16 amino acids. CDR3 nucleotides: TGCGCCAGCAGTGCCTCGACAGGGTCATCCTACAATGAGCAGTTCTTC. Residues: CASSASTGSSYNEQFF.

This clone was recorded only once. The chain combines TRBV5-1 with TRBJ1-1; a weak D match, TRBD1 (5 bases). CDR3 length: 14 residues. In germline, CDR1 is SGHRS, CDR2 YFSETQ. V was trimmed by 0 bases and J by 2 bases, leaving 8 bases between them. CDR3 in DNA: TGCGCCAGCAGCTTGGCCGGGGCAAACACTGAAGCTTTCTTT. Encoded protein: CASSLAGANTEAFF.

The chain couples TRBV6-2 or TRBV6-3 to TRBJ2-7; 10 positions match TRBD1. In germline, CDR1 is MNHEY, CDR2 SVGEGT. The CDR3 is made up of 14 amino acids. The junction had 7 bases not matched to a gene; V was cut back by 6 bases and J by 5 bases. The CDR3 loop reads CASSSGTGVHEQYF. CDR3 DNA sequence: TGTGCCAGCAGCTCCGGGACAGGGGTCCACGAGCAGTACTTC.

This clone was recorded once. V gene TRBV14 combines with J gene TRBJ2-1, with D maybe TRBD2 (6 bases). The V gene lost 4 bases and the J gene lost 7 bases, with 17 bases spanning the gap. The CDR3 loop spans 15 amino acids. CDR1 is SGHDN and CDR2 is FVKESK in the germline V gene. CDR3 in amino acids: CASSRGLVWENEQFF. The CDR3 DNA follows: TGTGCCAGCAGCCGGGGACTTGTGTGGGAAAATGAGCAGTTCTTC.

The chain employs TRBV7-6 and TRBJ1-5; 10 bases align to TRBD1. With 5 bases clipped from V and 5 bases from J, the junction kept 3 bases outside the gene matches. CDR3 length: 14 amino acids. Per germline, CDR1 SGHVS and CDR2 FNYEAQ. The CDR3: CASSPGTGDQPQHF. The DNA for the CDR3 is TGTGCCAGCAGCCCCGGGACAGGGGATCAGCCCCAGCATTTT.

The V and J genes are TRBV19 and TRBJ1-4; D unresolved. Per germline, CDR1 LNHDA and CDR2 SQIVND (reference sequence). The CDR3 has 11 amino acids. Trimming took 5 bases from V and 7 from J, leaving 5 bases between them. The CDR3 nucleotides are TGTGCCAGTAGTGTGGGTGAAAAACTGTTTTTT. This sequence encodes CASSVGEKLFF.

CDR3 residues: CASRRSGANVLTF. The CDR3 DNA is TGTGCCAGCAGACGGTCTGGGGCCAACGTCCTGACTTTC. V and J are TRBV6-5 and TRBJ2-6; D uncertain. From germline, CDR1 is MNHEY and CDR2 SVGAGI. The CDR3 spans 13 residues. The germline V and J ends were trimmed by 6 bases and 1 base, with 4 bases remaining between them.

J is TRBJ1-5 and V is TRBV2, with D possibly matching TRBD1 (5 bases). The CDR3 extends over 14 amino acids. Trimming took off 4 bases at V and 7 bases at J, with 14 bases between the two ends. Per germline, CDR1 SNHLY and CDR2 FYNNEI. CDR3 residues: CASSAQGSRQPQHF. CDR3 sequence (DNA): TGTGCCAGCAGTGCGCAGGGATCCCGACAGCCCCAGCATTTT.

The genes are TRBV2 and TRBJ1-4; 8 bases align to TRBD1. This CDR3 has 15 residues. With V trimmed by 6 bases and J by 1 base, 4 bases remained unmatched. CDR1 and CDR2 from the germline V gene are SNHLY and FYNNEI. CDR3 DNA: TGTGCCAGCAGACTACAGGGGGTAACTAATGAAAAACTGTTTTTT. It is translated as CASRLQGVTNEKLFF.

V gene TRBV3-1 (or the pseudogene TRBV3-2) combines with J gene TRBJ2-7; 9 positions match TRBD1. The CDR3 is 12 amino acids. Germline V lookup: CDR1 LGHDT, CDR2 YNNKEL (reference sequence). V lost 9 bases, J lost 1 base, and 1 base stayed unmatched. The DNA for the CDR3 is TGTGCCAGACAGGGGGCGTCCTACGAGCAGTACTTC. This gives the protein CARQGASYEQYF.

This chain joins TRBV5-3 and TRBJ2-7; D uncertain. TRBV5-3 qualifies as an ORF whose function is uncertain. The V and J ends lost 10 bases and 5 bases respectively, with 13 bases between them. CDR3 size: 11 residues. DNA for the CDR3: TGTGCCTTCTCCCCGAGTGACGAGCAGTACTTC. Translation gives CAFSPSDEQYF.

The chain uses TRBV5-1 and TRBJ2-5; TRBD2 might be the D (5 bases). Looked up from germline, CDR1 is SGHRS and CDR2 is YFSETQ. This CDR3 region has 13 residues. With 3 bases removed from V and 4 bases from J, the gap between germline ends came to 10 bases. CDR3 protein: CASSSGLRETQYF. CDR3 nucleotides: TGCGCCAGCAGCTCTGGACTGCGAGAGACCCAGTACTTC.

This clone was observed a few times. V is TRBV11-2 and J is TRBJ2-7, with TRBD2 as a possible D gene (5 bases). The CDR3 totals 14 residues. V lost 1 base and J lost 2, with 9 bases in between. Germline CDR1 SGHAT, CDR2 FQNNGV. This CDR3 reads CASSLGGPTYEQYF. In DNA, the CDR3 is TGTGCCAGCAGCTTAGGAGGGCCCACCTACGAGCAGTACTTC.

This chain connects TRBV2 to TRBJ1-5; D gene ambiguous. Deletions cut 3 bases from V and 0 bases from J, with 6 bases between. CDR1 and CDR2 from the germline V gene are SNHLY and FYNNEI. CDR3 length equals 14 residues. CDR3 sequence reads: CASSDSHSNQPQHF. The CDR3 DNA follows: TGTGCCAGCAGTGATAGCCATAGCAATCAGCCCCAGCATTTT.

The chain joins TRBV5-1 to TRBJ2-2; D call uncertain. CDR1 is SGHRS, CDR2 YFSETQ, per germline. Trimming pared 0 bases from V and 4 bases from J, leaving 1 base between. The CDR3 contains 12 residues. CDR3 bases: TGCGCCAGCAGCTTGGCCACCGGGGAGCTGTTTTTT. Its translation: CASSLATGELFF. The variable domain in full, completed from reference TRBV5-1 and TRBJ2-2, reads KAGVTQTPRYLIKTRGQQVTLSCSPISGHRSVSWYQQTPGQGLQFLFEYFSETQRNKGNFPGRFSGRQFSNSRSEMNVSTLELGDSALYLCASSLATGELFFGEGSRLTVL.